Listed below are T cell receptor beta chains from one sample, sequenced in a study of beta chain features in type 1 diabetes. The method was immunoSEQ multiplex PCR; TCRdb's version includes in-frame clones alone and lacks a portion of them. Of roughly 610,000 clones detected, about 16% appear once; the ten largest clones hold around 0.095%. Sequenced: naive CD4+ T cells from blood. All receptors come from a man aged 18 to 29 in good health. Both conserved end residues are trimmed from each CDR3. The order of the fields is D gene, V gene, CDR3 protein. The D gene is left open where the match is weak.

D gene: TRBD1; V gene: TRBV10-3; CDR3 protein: AISAGQGIEKLF
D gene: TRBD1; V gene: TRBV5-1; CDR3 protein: ASSFIPGQGFEQY
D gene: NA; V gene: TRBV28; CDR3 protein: ASSLLHGTYEQY
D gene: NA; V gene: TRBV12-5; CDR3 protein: ASGLGPPTEAF
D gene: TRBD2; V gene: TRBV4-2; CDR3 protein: ASSQDLTSGRYEQY
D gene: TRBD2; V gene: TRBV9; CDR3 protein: ASSASGVYNEQF
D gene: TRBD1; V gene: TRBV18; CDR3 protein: ASSRGQDYEQY
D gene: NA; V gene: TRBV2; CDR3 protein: ASRAANTGELF
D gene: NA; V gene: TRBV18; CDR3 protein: ASQYTDTQY
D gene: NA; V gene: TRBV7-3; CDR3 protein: ASSPGGLAKNIQY
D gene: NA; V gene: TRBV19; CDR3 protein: ASSIEGIEAYEQY
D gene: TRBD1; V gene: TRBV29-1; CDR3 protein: SAGTGGPEAF
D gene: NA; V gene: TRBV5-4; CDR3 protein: ASSFSPTTYEQY
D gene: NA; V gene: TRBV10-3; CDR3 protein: AISEMVPTEAF
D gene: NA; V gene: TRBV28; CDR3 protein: ASSSEPRLAAF
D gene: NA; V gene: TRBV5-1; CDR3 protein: ASSLDVSPNTGELF
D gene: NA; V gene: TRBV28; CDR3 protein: ASSIRSYEQY
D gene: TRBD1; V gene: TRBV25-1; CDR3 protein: ASSVGQRWYNEQF
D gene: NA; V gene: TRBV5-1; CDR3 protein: ASSLWAGETEAF
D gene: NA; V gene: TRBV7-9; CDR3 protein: ASSRLAFPRETQY
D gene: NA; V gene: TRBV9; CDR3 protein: ASSPTSSYSGNTIY
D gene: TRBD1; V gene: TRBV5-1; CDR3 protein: ASTRTGKETQY
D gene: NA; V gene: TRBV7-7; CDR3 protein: ASSLLAGTGVRETQY
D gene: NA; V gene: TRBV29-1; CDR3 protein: SVDRAEKLF
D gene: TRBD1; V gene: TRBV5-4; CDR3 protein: ASSLWPRGRLGETQY
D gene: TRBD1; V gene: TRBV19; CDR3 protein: ASSTRQGSNEQF
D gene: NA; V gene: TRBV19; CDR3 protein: ASSILRATSEQF
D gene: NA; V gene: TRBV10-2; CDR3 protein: ASSDKVQY
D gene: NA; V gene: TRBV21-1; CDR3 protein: ASSKPFEAF
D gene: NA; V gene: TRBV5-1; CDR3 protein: ASSPLPGGQHNQPQH
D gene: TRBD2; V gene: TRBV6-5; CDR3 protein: ASSSQTAGRYEQY
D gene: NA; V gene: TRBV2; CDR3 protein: ASRSVVPGETQY
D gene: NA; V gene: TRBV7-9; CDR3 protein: ASSSSGGETQY
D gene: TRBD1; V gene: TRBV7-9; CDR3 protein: ASSLAGQSYNEQF
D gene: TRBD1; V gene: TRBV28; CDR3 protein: ASSLTGPDTQY
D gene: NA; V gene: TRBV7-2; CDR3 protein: ASSLEVVYSGALGQH
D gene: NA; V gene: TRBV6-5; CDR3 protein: ASQSSGWAIYEQY
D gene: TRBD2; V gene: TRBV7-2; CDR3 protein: ASSAGLAGKERNEQY
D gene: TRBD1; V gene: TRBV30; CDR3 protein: AWSVGTGTPLH
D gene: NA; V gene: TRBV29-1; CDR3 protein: SVETPEQY
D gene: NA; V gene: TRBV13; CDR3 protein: ASSTYRYNEQF
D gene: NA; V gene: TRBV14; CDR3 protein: ASSRTTDTQY
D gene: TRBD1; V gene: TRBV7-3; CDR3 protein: ASKGQGSSYEQY
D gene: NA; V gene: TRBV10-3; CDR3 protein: AISELLGRSTDTQY
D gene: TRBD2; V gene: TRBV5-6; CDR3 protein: ASSRRRTIAGALEQY
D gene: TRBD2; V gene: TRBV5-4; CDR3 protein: ASSLKLAGFGTQY
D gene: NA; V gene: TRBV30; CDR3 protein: AWSEADSQY
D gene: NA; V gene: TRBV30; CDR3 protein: AWSLGVPKLF
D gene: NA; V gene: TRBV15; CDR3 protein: ATASRANYGYT
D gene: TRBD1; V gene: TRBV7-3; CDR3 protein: ASSLRSGGSYEQY
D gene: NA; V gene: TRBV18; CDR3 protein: ASSPIEAMNTEAF
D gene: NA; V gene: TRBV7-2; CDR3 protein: ASSPRSSYEQY
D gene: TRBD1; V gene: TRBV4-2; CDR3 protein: ASSIPGRQGGQPQH
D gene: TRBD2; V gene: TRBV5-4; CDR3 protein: ASSFLLAGGETQY
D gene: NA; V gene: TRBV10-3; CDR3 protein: AISGVVSYYEQY
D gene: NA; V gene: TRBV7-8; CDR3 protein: ASSPGPWTQY
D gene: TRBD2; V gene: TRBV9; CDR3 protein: ASSASGRTNEQF